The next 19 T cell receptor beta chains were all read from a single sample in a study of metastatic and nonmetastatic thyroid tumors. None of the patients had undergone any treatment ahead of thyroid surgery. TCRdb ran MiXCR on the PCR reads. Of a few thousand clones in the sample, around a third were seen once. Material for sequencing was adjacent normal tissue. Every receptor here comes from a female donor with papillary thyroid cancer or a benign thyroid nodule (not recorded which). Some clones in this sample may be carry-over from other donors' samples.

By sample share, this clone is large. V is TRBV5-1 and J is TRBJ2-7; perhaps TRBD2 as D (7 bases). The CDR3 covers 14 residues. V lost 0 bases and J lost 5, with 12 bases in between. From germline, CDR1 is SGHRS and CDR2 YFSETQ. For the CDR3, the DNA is TGCGCCAGCAGCTTGGTAGGGGGAGGGGACGAGCAGTACTTC. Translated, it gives CASSLVGGGDEQYF.

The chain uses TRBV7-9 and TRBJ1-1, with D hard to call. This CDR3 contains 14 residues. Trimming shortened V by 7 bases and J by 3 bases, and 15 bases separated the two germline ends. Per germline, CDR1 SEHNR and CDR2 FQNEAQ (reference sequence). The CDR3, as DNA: TGTGCCAGCACGATCCCCAGTCGTGACACTGAAGCTTTCTTT. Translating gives CASTIPSRDTEAFF.

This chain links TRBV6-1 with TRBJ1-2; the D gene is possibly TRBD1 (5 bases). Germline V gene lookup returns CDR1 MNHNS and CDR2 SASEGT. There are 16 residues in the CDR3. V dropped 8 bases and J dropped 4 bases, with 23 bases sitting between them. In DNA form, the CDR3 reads TGTGCCAGCCGTACAGAGACCGGGGCCTCTACCTATGGCTACACCTTC. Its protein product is CASRTETGASTYGYTF.

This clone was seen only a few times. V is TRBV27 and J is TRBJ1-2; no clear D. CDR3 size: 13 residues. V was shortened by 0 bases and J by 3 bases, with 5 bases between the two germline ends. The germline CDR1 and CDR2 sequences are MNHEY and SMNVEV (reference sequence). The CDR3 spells CASSLSGDYGYTF. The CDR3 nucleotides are TGTGCCAGCAGTTTATCAGGAGACTATGGCTACACCTTC.

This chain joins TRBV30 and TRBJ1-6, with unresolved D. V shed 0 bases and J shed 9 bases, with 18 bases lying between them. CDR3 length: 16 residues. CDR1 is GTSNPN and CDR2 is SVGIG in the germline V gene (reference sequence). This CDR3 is CAWSVEVLRLRSPLHF. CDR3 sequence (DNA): TGTGCCTGGAGTGTAGAGGTGCTCAGGTTACGTTCACCCCTCCACTTT.

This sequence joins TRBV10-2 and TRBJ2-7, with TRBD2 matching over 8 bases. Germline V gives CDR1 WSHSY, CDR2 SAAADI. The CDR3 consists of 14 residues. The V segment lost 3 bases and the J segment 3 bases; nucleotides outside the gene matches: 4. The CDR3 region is CASSDIAGLYEQYF. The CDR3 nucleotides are TGCGCCAGCAGTGATATAGCGGGGCTCTACGAGCAGTACTTC.

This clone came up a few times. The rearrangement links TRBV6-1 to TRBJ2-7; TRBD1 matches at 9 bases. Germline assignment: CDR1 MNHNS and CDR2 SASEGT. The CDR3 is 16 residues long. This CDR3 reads CAAHGNRGRNLLEQYF. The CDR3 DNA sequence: TGTGCGGCGCATGGGAACAGGGGGCGCAACTTGCTCGAGCAGTACTTC.

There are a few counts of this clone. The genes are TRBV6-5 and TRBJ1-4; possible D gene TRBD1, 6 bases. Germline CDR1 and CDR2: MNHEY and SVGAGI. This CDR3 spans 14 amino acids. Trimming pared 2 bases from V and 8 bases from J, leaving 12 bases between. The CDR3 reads CASSYAGVQEKLFF. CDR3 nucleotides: TGTGCCAGCAGTTACGCAGGGGTGCAGGAAAAACTGTTTTTT.

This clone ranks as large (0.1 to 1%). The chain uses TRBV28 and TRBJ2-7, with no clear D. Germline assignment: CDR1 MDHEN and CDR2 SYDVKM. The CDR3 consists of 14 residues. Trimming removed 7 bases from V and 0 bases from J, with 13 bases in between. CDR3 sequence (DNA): TGTGCCAGCAAACTCTCCGGGTTCTCCTACGAGCAGTACTTC. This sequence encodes CASKLSGFSYEQYF.

The CDR3 bases are TGTGCCAGCAGAGGGGGGGGGACTGGAAACACCATATATTTT. This gives the protein CASRGGGTGNTIYF. The chain carries TRBV12-3 or TRBV12-4 and TRBJ1-3, with a weak D call TRBD1 (6 bases). This CDR3 spans 14 amino acids. The ends were cut back, 6 bases at V and 2 bases at J, with 11 bases in the middle.

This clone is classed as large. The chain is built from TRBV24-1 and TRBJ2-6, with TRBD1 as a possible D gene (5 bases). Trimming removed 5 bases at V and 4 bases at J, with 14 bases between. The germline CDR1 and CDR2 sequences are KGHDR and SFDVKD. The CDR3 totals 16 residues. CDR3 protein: CATSAAPGSGANVLTF. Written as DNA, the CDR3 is TGTGCCACCAGTGCCGCCCCAGGGTCCGGGGCCAACGTCCTGACTTTC.

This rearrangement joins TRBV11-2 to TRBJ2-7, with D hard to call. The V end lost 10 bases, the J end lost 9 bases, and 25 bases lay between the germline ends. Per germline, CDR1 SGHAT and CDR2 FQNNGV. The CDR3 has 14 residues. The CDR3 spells CATAPGPYGFGQYF. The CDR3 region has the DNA TGTGCCACCGCCCCCGGGCCCTATGGATTTGGGCAGTACTTC.

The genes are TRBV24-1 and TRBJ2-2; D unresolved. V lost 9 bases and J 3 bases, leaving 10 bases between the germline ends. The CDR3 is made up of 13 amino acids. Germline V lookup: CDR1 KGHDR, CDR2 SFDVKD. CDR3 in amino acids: CATRSTHTGELFF. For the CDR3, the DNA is TGTGCCACCCGCTCGACCCACACCGGGGAGCTGTTTTTT.

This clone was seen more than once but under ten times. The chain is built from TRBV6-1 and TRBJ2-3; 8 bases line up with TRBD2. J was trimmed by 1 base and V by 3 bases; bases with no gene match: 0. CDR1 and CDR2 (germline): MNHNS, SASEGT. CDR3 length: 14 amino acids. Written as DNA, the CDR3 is TGTGCCAGCAGTGAGCGGGGGGGCACAGATACGCAGTATTTT. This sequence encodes CASSERGGTDTQYF.

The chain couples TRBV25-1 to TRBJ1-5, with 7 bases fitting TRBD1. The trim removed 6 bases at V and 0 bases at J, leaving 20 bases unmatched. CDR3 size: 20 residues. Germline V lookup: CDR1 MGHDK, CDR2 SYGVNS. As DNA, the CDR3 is TGTGCCAGCAGGGGAGGGGGGCGACAGGGCGCGTTGGATAGCAATCAGCCCCAGCATTTT. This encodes CASRGGGRQGALDSNQPQHF.

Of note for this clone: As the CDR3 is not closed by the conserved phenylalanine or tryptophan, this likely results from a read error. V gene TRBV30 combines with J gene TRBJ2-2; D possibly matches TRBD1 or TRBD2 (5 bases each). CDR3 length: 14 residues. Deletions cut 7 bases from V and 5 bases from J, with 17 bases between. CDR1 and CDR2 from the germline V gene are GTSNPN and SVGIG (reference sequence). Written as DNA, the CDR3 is TGTGCCTACACCCGGGACGCAGGGACCGGGGAGCTGTTTTTA. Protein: CAYTRDAGTGELFL.

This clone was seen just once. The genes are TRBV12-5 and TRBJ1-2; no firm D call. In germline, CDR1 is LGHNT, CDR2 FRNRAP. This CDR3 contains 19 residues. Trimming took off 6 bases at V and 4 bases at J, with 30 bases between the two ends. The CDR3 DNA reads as TGTGCTAGTGGCCCTAGTATTAGAAAAGGTCCCCTTAGTGGCTATGGCTACACCTTC. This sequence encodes CASGPSIRKGPLSGYGYTF.

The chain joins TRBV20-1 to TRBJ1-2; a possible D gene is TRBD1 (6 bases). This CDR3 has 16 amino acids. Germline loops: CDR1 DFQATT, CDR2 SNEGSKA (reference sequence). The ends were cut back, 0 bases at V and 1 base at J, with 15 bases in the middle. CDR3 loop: CSARDYDRTRNYGYTF. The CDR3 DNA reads TGCAGTGCTAGAGATTACGACAGGACGCGTAACTATGGCTACACCTTC.

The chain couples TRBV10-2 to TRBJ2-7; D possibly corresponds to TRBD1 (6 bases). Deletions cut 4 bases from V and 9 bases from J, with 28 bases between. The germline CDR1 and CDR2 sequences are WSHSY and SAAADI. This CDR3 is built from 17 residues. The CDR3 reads CASSVGGGAGMADAQYF. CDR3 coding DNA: TGCGCCAGCAGTGTAGGGGGTGGGGCAGGGATGGCCGACGCGCAGTACTTC.